This TCR beta chain was obtained from a study of OX40 agonist ivuxolimab in advanced cancers. The data were produced by immunoSEQ multiplex PCR, yet TCRdb's version contains in-frame clones alone and is incomplete. Here the sample spans fewer than 85,000 clones, roughly 85% being singletons. To note about this clone: The same CDR3 arises from other DNA sequences in this sample as well.

J was trimmed by 5 bases and V by 0 bases; bases with no gene match: 2. The CDR3 runs to 15 residues. CDR1 is SGHTA and CDR2 is FQGNSA in the germline V gene. The rearrangement uses TRBV7-2 and TRBJ2-5, with 11 bases lining up with TRBD2. Sequencing used CD4+ or CD8+ T cells sorted from blood, obtained in a trial of the OX40 agonist ivuxolimab. The TCR comes from an adult with an advanced solid tumor such as melanoma, head and neck, liver or kidney cancer. The CDR3 DNA is TGTGCCAGCAGCTTAGCTAGCGGGGGGGCGGAGACCCAGTACTTC. Its translation is CASSLASGGAETQYF.